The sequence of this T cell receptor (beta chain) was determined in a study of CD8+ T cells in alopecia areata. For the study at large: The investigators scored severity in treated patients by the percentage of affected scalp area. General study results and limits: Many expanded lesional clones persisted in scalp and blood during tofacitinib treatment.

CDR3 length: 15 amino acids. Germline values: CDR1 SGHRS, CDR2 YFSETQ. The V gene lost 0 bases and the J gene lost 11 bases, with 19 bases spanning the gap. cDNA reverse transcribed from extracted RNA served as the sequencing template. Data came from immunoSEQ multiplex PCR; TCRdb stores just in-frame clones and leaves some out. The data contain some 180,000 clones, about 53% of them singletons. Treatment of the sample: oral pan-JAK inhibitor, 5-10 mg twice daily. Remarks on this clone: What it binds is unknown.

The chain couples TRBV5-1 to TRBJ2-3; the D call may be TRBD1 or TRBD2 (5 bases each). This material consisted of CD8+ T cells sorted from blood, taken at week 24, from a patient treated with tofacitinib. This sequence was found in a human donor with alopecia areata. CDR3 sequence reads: CASSLVGVSPPLQYF. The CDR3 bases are TGCGCCAGCAGCTTGGTGGGGGTTTCCCCACCTTTGCAGTATTTT.